This is a list of T cell receptor beta chains from one sample in a study of human T cells and chemical hapten exposure. From the RACE reads, TCRdb called clonotypes with MiXCR, one entry per CDR3 protein. The sample yields tens of thousands of distinct CDR3 sequences, 11% seen once. Source: whole blood, taken in connection with sensitization to the hapten diphenylcyclopropenone (DPC). The receptors were gathered from a woman between 45 and 60 years old with alopecia areata. Some clones in this sample may be carry-over from other donors' samples. Both conserved end residues are part of each CDR3. Each record gives: J gene, V gene, D gene, clone size, CDR3 DNA, CDR3 protein. A D gene is named only where the DNA matches it firmly. Only some rows state a clone size, as once, few, many or a class for expanded clones.

j_call: TRBJ2-1; v_call: TRBV11-2; d_call: NA; clone_size: NA; cdr3_nt: TGTGCCAGCAGCTTACGGGCGTGGAATGAGCAGTTCTTC; cdr3_aa: CASSLRAWNEQFF
j_call: TRBJ2-5; v_call: TRBV6-5; d_call: TRBD2; clone_size: NA; cdr3_nt: TGTGCCAGCAGTTTCAGGGGACTAGCGGAACAAGAGACCCAGTACTTC; cdr3_aa: CASSFRGLAEQETQYF
j_call: TRBJ2-6; v_call: TRBV5-1; d_call: NA; clone_size: NA; cdr3_nt: TGCGCCAGCAGCTTGGCGGTGGTCGGGGCCAACGTCCTGACTTTC; cdr3_aa: CASSLAVVGANVLTF
j_call: TRBJ2-1; v_call: TRBV3-1; d_call: NA; clone_size: few; cdr3_nt: TGTGCCAGCAGCCACCAATTCCGGGGCGATGAGCAGTTCTTC; cdr3_aa: CASSHQFRGDEQFF
j_call: TRBJ1-1; v_call: TRBV2; d_call: NA; clone_size: few; cdr3_nt: TGTGCCAGCAGACCTGGTTGGAGCATGAACACTGAAGCTTTCTTT; cdr3_aa: CASRPGWSMNTEAFF
j_call: TRBJ2-4; v_call: TRBV2; d_call: NA; clone_size: NA; cdr3_nt: TGTGCCAGCAGTGATTCTTCGACCCTTCAGTACTTC; cdr3_aa: CASSDSSTLQYF
j_call: TRBJ2-2; v_call: TRBV7-9; d_call: TRBD2; clone_size: NA; cdr3_nt: TGTGCCAGCAGCACAGGACTAGCGGGAGCCGGGGAGCTGTTTTTT; cdr3_aa: CASSTGLAGAGELFF
j_call: TRBJ1-2; v_call: TRBV7-2; d_call: NA; clone_size: many; cdr3_nt: TGTGCCAGCAGCTTGAGACAGAACTATGGCTACACCTTC; cdr3_aa: CASSLRQNYGYTF
j_call: TRBJ1-1; v_call: TRBV20-1; d_call: NA; clone_size: many; cdr3_nt: TGCAGTGCTAGAGCGGTGTACATGAACACTGAAGCTTTCTTT; cdr3_aa: CSARAVYMNTEAFF
j_call: TRBJ2-2; v_call: TRBV6-6; d_call: NA; clone_size: few; cdr3_nt: TGTGCCAGCAGTTACGGACATACGAACACCGGGGAGCTGTTTTTT; cdr3_aa: CASSYGHTNTGELFF
j_call: TRBJ1-1; v_call: TRBV7-9; d_call: NA; clone_size: NA; cdr3_nt: TGTGCCAGCAGCTTAGATTTGGGAAGGGCGAACACTGAAGCTTTCTTT; cdr3_aa: CASSLDLGRANTEAFF
j_call: TRBJ2-3; v_call: TRBV2; d_call: NA; clone_size: few; cdr3_nt: TGTGCCAGCAGTGACACAGATACGCAGTATTTT; cdr3_aa: CASSDTDTQYF
j_call: TRBJ1-2; v_call: TRBV18; d_call: TRBD1; clone_size: NA; cdr3_nt: TGTGCCAGCTCACCCATCGGCACAGGGGTTCTTCAGGACTATGGCTACACCTTC; cdr3_aa: CASSPIGTGVLQDYGYTF
j_call: TRBJ1-5; v_call: TRBV12-3/TRBV12-4; d_call: TRBD1; clone_size: NA; cdr3_nt: TGTGCCAGCAGCTCCCGACAGGGTAGATACCAGCCCCAGCATTTT; cdr3_aa: CASSSRQGRYQPQHF
j_call: TRBJ2-1; v_call: TRBV2; d_call: NA; clone_size: NA; cdr3_nt: TGTGCCAGCAGTGATGAGCAGGGCTCCTACAATGAGCAGTTCTTC; cdr3_aa: CASSDEQGSYNEQFF
j_call: TRBJ1-6; v_call: TRBV5-1; d_call: NA; clone_size: many; cdr3_nt: TGCGCCAGCAGCTTGCAGGGGACTAATTCACCCCTCCACTTT; cdr3_aa: CASSLQGTNSPLHF
j_call: TRBJ1-5; v_call: TRBV21-1; d_call: NA; clone_size: NA; cdr3_nt: TGTGCCAGCAGCAAAGTCAACGGGCCGCAGGGGGTACTTCGCAATCAGCCCCAGCATTTT; cdr3_aa: CASSKVNGPQGVLRNQPQHF
j_call: TRBJ1-5; v_call: TRBV12-3/TRBV12-4; d_call: NA; clone_size: NA; cdr3_nt: TGTGCCAGCAGTTTAAAGGGTATGGGCAATCAGCCCCAGCATTTT; cdr3_aa: CASSLKGMGNQPQHF
j_call: TRBJ2-1; v_call: TRBV28; d_call: NA; clone_size: many; cdr3_nt: TGTGCCAGCAGTTTGTGGGAGCTGTACAATGAGCAGTTCTTC; cdr3_aa: CASSLWELYNEQFF
j_call: TRBJ2-5; v_call: TRBV9; d_call: NA; clone_size: few; cdr3_nt: TGTGCCAGCGGAGCAGGAGCACAAGAGACCCAGTACTTC; cdr3_aa: CASGAGAQETQYF
j_call: TRBJ1-1; v_call: TRBV5-1; d_call: NA; clone_size: few; cdr3_nt: TGCGCCAGCAGGGACGGACCGATTGGAGTGACCACTGAAGCTTTCTTT; cdr3_aa: CASRDGPIGVTTEAFF
j_call: TRBJ2-5; v_call: TRBV6-2/TRBV6-3; d_call: NA; clone_size: many; cdr3_nt: TGTGCCAGCAGTTACCTTGGATTCCTACAAGAGACCCAGTACTTC; cdr3_aa: CASSYLGFLQETQYF
j_call: TRBJ2-4; v_call: TRBV21-1; d_call: NA; clone_size: NA; cdr3_nt: TGTGCCAGCAGCAAATGCGAACATCGGGGGCCCGAAAACATTCAGTACTTC; cdr3_aa: CASSKCEHRGPENIQYF
j_call: TRBJ1-1; v_call: TRBV10-3; d_call: NA; clone_size: NA; cdr3_nt: TGTGCCACTCAGGGGTTAGCTGAAGCTTTCTTT; cdr3_aa: CATQGLAEAFF
j_call: TRBJ1-2; v_call: TRBV6-1; d_call: NA; clone_size: many; cdr3_nt: TGTGCCAGCATCCCGCAAGTTAACTATGGCTACACCTTC; cdr3_aa: CASIPQVNYGYTF
j_call: TRBJ2-5; v_call: TRBV6-5; d_call: NA; clone_size: many; cdr3_nt: TGTGCCAGCAGTTACATCGGACAGACCATACAAGAGACCCAGTACTTC; cdr3_aa: CASSYIGQTIQETQYF
j_call: TRBJ2-2; v_call: TRBV7-2; d_call: TRBD1; clone_size: many; cdr3_nt: TGTGCCAGCAGCTTAAGGCCACAGGGGGGAAGTGTGGCCGGGGAGCTGTTTTTT; cdr3_aa: CASSLRPQGGSVAGELFF
j_call: TRBJ2-1; v_call: TRBV7-7; d_call: NA; clone_size: few; cdr3_nt: TGTGCCAGCAGCTTGACGGGACTTAACAATGAGCAGTTCTTC; cdr3_aa: CASSLTGLNNEQFF
j_call: TRBJ1-5; v_call: TRBV7-2; d_call: NA; clone_size: NA; cdr3_nt: TGTGCCAGCAGCTCCAGAGTTAGCAATCAGCCCCAGCATTTT; cdr3_aa: CASSSRVSNQPQHF
j_call: TRBJ2-1; v_call: TRBV6-5; d_call: NA; clone_size: NA; cdr3_nt: TGTGCCAGCGCGGGTTACAATGAGCAGTTCTTC; cdr3_aa: CASAGYNEQFF
j_call: TRBJ1-5; v_call: TRBV28; d_call: NA; clone_size: NA; cdr3_nt: TGTGCCAGCAGTTTAGGTCAGCCCCAGCATTTT; cdr3_aa: CASSLGQPQHF
j_call: TRBJ2-1; v_call: TRBV12-3/TRBV12-4; d_call: NA; clone_size: many; cdr3_nt: TGTGCCAGCAGTCCGACTTACAATGAGCAGTTCTTC; cdr3_aa: CASSPTYNEQFF
j_call: TRBJ2-7; v_call: TRBV20-1; d_call: NA; clone_size: many; cdr3_nt: TGCAGTGCTGCGGAGCGGCGCAGGGATTTGGGCTACGAGCAGTACTTC; cdr3_aa: CSAAERRRDLGYEQYF
j_call: TRBJ2-4; v_call: TRBV29-1; d_call: NA; clone_size: NA; cdr3_nt: TGCAGCGCTAAGCGCCAAGGACTAGCCAAAAACATTCAGTACTTC; cdr3_aa: CSAKRQGLAKNIQYF
j_call: TRBJ2-3; v_call: TRBV29-1; d_call: NA; clone_size: many; cdr3_nt: TGCAGCGTTGGAGGTCCCCAGGGCACAGATACGCAGTATTTT; cdr3_aa: CSVGGPQGTDTQYF
j_call: TRBJ2-7; v_call: TRBV21-1; d_call: NA; clone_size: NA; cdr3_nt: TGTGCCAGCAAAATACAATTGACGAGGGGTCATCTCTACGAGCAGTACTTC; cdr3_aa: CASKIQLTRGHLYEQYF